One T cell receptor beta chain is described in this entry. Its antigen is currently unknown. This sample is part of a study of cytomegalovirus exposure and HLA in healthy donors. As for the study in general: Earlier sequencing of approximately 200 million T cells yielded around 100 million unique TCR beta sequences. General study findings and limits: Other equally common chains were less clonally expanded than HLA-associated TCR beta chains, a later analysis showed. Common viral pathogens seemed, in a later analysis, to connect with several of the most significant clusters.

Primers included in the PCR were 60 Vbeta and 13 Jbeta primers. This table comes from immunoSEQ multiplex PCR, and its TCRdb copy is limited to in-frame clones, with some not included. There are around 130,000 clones in the sample; around 8.5% occur only once, and around 5.5% lies in the top ten. CDR3 length: 12 amino acids. Germline loops: CDR1 MNHEY, CDR2 SMNVEV (reference sequence). V shed 6 bases and J shed 0 bases, with 4 bases lying between them. Sequencing was done on a sample of PBMCs. The clonotype was recovered from a man aged 40-50 years in good health and CMV-seronegative. The chain is built from TRBV27 and TRBJ2-3; D gene unclear. CDR3 nucleotide sequence: TGTGCCAGCAGAACTAGCACAGATACGCAGTATTTT. Encoded protein: CASRTSTDTQYF.